This T cell receptor beta chain was sequenced for a study of blood T cells in healthy people across ages. Of note for this clonotype: Its antigen is unknown.

The use of a sample-barcoded 5' primer and a J-beta primer mix characterized a second PCR of roughly 6 to 12 cycles. TCRdb ran MiXCR on the 5' RACE reads and lists one entry per CDR3 protein. The sample carries roughly 1.4 million distinct CDR3 sequences, approximately 59% recorded once. There were healthy Caucasian individuals from Russia, aged roughly 6 to 90, serving as donors. The total RNA that was extracted per sample amounted to at least 5.5 micrograms. Study-wide results and limits: Donors of long life had a larger count of naive CD4+ cells and greater diversity than aged donors.

Sequenced: blood. The TCR originated in a man aged 18-30 years in good health.

The CDR3 spells CASSPLAVQDTQYF. DNA of the CDR3: TGTGCCAGCAGCCCCTTAGCGGTTCAGGATACGCAGTATTTT. The chain uses TRBV7-9 and TRBJ2-3; D might be TRBD2 (6 bases). This CDR3 is built from 14 residues. CDR1 is SEHNR, CDR2 FQNEAQ, per germline (reference sequence). Between the trimmed V and J ends, which lost 5 bases and 6 bases, there was a span of 15 bases.